A selection of T cell receptor beta chains follows, all from one sample in a study of CD8 T cells in ankylosing spondylitis. TCRdb processed the 5' RACE reads anew with MiXCR; each CDR3 protein has one entry. Of more than 650,000 distinct CDR3 sequences listed, about an eighth are singletons. Source material: blood, either unsorted or a sorted T cell fraction (not recorded which). The receptors derive from a male donor with ankylosing spondylitis. CDR3s include the opening cysteine and the closing phenylalanine or tryptophan. Fields, in order: D gene, J gene, V gene, clone size, CDR3 protein, CDR3 DNA. D genes are given only for firm matches. The size of a clone is reported for some rows only, either as once, few or many, or as a class for expanded clones.

D: .
J: TRBJ2-1
V: TRBV7-2
size: many
CDR3: CASSVESTSSYNEQFF
DNA: TGTGCCAGCAGCGTCGAATCAACCTCCTCCTACAATGAGCAGTTCTTC

D: TRBD1
J: TRBJ1-6
V: TRBV4-3
size: .
CDR3: CASSQPGTGMPLHF
DNA: TGCGCCAGCAGCCAACCAGGGACAGGAATGCCCCTCCACTTT

D: .
J: TRBJ2-1
V: TRBV4-3
size: .
CDR3: CASSQELASEQFF
DNA: TGCGCCAGCAGCCAAGAACTCGCCAGTGAGCAGTTCTTC

D: TRBD1
J: TRBJ1-1
V: TRBV19
size: .
CDR3: CASRDPGTGGLGTEAFF
DNA: TGTGCCAGTAGGGATCCCGGGACAGGGGGCCTCGGGACTGAAGCTTTCTTT

D: TRBD2
J: TRBJ2-1
V: TRBV4-2
size: .
CDR3: CASSLRLAEYYNEQFF
DNA: TGTGCCAGCAGCTTAAGACTAGCGGAGTACTACAATGAGCAGTTCTTC

D: .
J: TRBJ1-5
V: TRBV4-1
size: few
CDR3: CASSQVGSNQPQHF
DNA: TGCGCCAGCAGCCAAGTGGGCAGCAATCAGCCCCAGCATTTT

D: .
J: TRBJ2-7
V: TRBV5-6
size: few
CDR3: CASSLGGGRATYEQYF
DNA: TGTGCCAGCAGCTTAGGGGGAGGCAGGGCCACCTACGAGCAGTACTTC

D: TRBD2
J: TRBJ2-5
V: TRBV7-8
size: few
CDR3: CASSDRGLAGGKRWEETQYF
DNA: TGTGCCAGCAGCGATCGGGGGCTAGCGGGAGGCAAACGGTGGGAAGAGACCCAGTACTTC

D: .
J: TRBJ2-3
V: TRBV20-1
size: many
CDR3: CSASNRGDSTDTQYF
DNA: TGCAGTGCTAGTAATCGCGGGGATAGCACAGATACGCAGTATTTT

D: .
J: TRBJ2-5
V: TRBV7-9
size: .
CDR3: CASNRFSTPQETQYF
DNA: TGTGCCAGCAATCGGTTCTCAACGCCACAAGAGACCCAGTACTTC

D: TRBD1
J: TRBJ2-1
V: TRBV29-1
size: .
CDR3: CSVDTGGHYNEQFF
DNA: TGCAGCGTCGATACAGGGGGGCACTACAATGAGCAGTTCTTC

D: .
J: TRBJ2-3
V: TRBV5-1
size: .
CDR3: CASSLNLALSGDTQYF
DNA: TGCGCCAGCAGCCTAAACCTCGCACTATCTGGAGATACGCAGTATTTT

D: .
J: TRBJ1-1
V: TRBV7-2
size: few
CDR3: CASSLVGTTAEAFF
DNA: TGTGCCAGCAGCTTAGTCGGCACAACCGCTGAAGCTTTCTTT

D: .
J: TRBJ2-1
V: TRBV12-3/TRBV12-4
size: .
CDR3: CASSLGADDNEQFF
DNA: TGTGCCAGCAGTTTGGGAGCAGACGACAATGAGCAGTTCTTC

D: TRBD2
J: TRBJ2-2
V: TRBV7-2
size: .
CDR3: CASSLVRTSDTGELFF
DNA: TGTGCCAGCAGCTTAGTACGGACTAGCGATACCGGGGAGCTGTTTTTT

D: TRBD1
J: TRBJ2-7
V: TRBV29-1
size: .
CDR3: CSCLVPGQSRYEQYF
DNA: TGCAGCTGCTTGGTACCGGGACAGAGCCGCTACGAGCAGTACTTC

D: .
J: TRBJ2-1
V: TRBV15
size: many
CDR3: CATSRRPEYNEQFF
DNA: TGTGCCACCAGCAGGAGGCCAGAGTACAATGAGCAGTTCTTC

D: .
J: TRBJ2-3
V: TRBV3-1
size: few
CDR3: CASSQEGGGGSADTQYF
DNA: TGTGCCAGCAGCCAAGAAGGGGGCGGGGGATCGGCAGATACGCAGTATTTT

D: .
J: TRBJ2-5
V: TRBV20-1
size: few
CDR3: CSARDPGTQETQYF
DNA: TGCAGTGCTAGAGATCCCGGCACCCAAGAGACCCAGTACTTC

D: .
J: TRBJ2-2
V: TRBV6-1
size: few
CDR3: CASSSPRGASNTGELFF
DNA: TGTGCCAGCAGCTCCCCCCGGGGGGCGTCGAACACCGGGGAGCTGTTTTTT

D: .
J: TRBJ2-5
V: TRBV7-2
size: few
CDR3: CASSRDGETQYF
DNA: TGTGCCAGCAGCAGGGACGGAGAGACCCAGTACTTC

D: .
J: TRBJ2-2
V: TRBV6-1
size: .
CDR3: CASMGITAGELFF
DNA: TGTGCCAGCATGGGGATCACGGCCGGGGAGCTGTTTTTT

D: .
J: TRBJ2-7
V: TRBV20-1
size: few
CDR3: CSAYGGSSKGSYEQYF
DNA: TGCAGTGCTTACGGTGGGTCGTCTAAAGGATCCTACGAGCAGTACTTC

D: TRBD1
J: TRBJ2-5
V: TRBV29-1
size: few
CDR3: CSVHGQDQQETQYF
DNA: TGCAGCGTTCATGGACAGGATCAACAAGAGACCCAGTACTTC

D: .
J: TRBJ1-4
V: TRBV29-1
size: many
CDR3: CSVSGPGRGEKLFF
DNA: TGCAGCGTCTCAGGTCCTGGGAGAGGAGAAAAACTGTTTTTT

D: .
J: TRBJ1-3
V: TRBV20-1
size: .
CDR3: CSARRWGNTIYF
DNA: TGCAGTGCTAGGAGATGGGGAAACACCATATATTTT

D: .
J: TRBJ2-3
V: TRBV10-3
size: .
CDR3: CAISGGGRGTDTQYF
DNA: TGTGCCATCAGTGGTGGGGGCAGGGGCACAGATACGCAGTATTTT

D: .
J: TRBJ2-1
V: TRBV7-9
size: .
CDR3: CASSPRTRSSYNEQFF
DNA: TGTGCCAGCAGCCCCCGGACCCGCAGCTCCTACAATGAGCAGTTCTTC

D: TRBD1
J: TRBJ2-7
V: TRBV25-1
size: .
CDR3: CASRGDRGAYEQYF
DNA: TGTGCCAGCAGGGGGGACAGGGGGGCCTACGAGCAGTACTTC

D: .
J: TRBJ2-3
V: TRBV20-1
size: few
CDR3: CSAIRAAASTDTQYF
DNA: TGCAGTGCTATTCGGGCGGCCGCTAGCACAGATACGCAGTATTTT

D: .
J: TRBJ2-1
V: TRBV6-5
size: few
CDR3: CASSYSGGGRDEQFF
DNA: TGTGCCAGCAGTTACTCAGGGGGGGGAAGGGATGAGCAGTTCTTC

D: .
J: TRBJ2-1
V: TRBV5-1
size: .
CDR3: CASSSSGHVNEQFF
DNA: TGCGCCAGCAGCTCAAGCGGTCATGTAAATGAGCAGTTCTTC

D: .
J: TRBJ1-4
V: TRBV5-8
size: .
CDR3: CASSYRDGSNEKLFF
DNA: TGTGCCAGCAGCTACCGGGACGGCTCTAATGAAAAACTGTTTTTT

D: TRBD2
J: TRBJ2-5
V: TRBV7-2
size: few
CDR3: CASSLLAGDGETQYF
DNA: TGTGCCAGCAGCTTACTAGCGGGGGACGGAGAGACCCAGTACTTC

D: TRBD1
J: TRBJ1-4
V: TRBV7-9
size: few
CDR3: CASSSPPGGTNEKLFF
DNA: TGTGCCAGCAGCTCCCCCCCAGGGGGCACTAATGAAAAACTGTTTTTT

D: TRBD2
J: TRBJ2-7
V: TRBV6-1
size: many
CDR3: CASSRYGTSVYEQYF
DNA: TGTGCCAGCAGCCGCTACGGGACTAGCGTTTACGAGCAGTACTTC

D: TRBD1
J: TRBJ2-1
V: TRBV29-1
size: many
CDR3: CSTSGGYNEQFF
DNA: TGCAGCACCTCAGGGGGATACAATGAGCAGTTCTTC

D: .
J: TRBJ2-3
V: TRBV4-3
size: .
CDR3: CASSQNRGGTQYF
DNA: TGCGCCAGCAGCCAAAACAGGGGGGGTACGCAGTATTTT

D: .
J: TRBJ2-7
V: TRBV6-5
size: few
CDR3: CASSYSARQYRGLYF
DNA: TGTGCCAGCAGTTACTCAGCGAGACAGTACCGAGGGTTGTACTTC

D: .
J: TRBJ1-6
V: TRBV20-1
size: many
CDR3: CSARLGVYGSPLHF
DNA: TGCAGTGCTAGATTGGGGGTGTACGGATCACCCCTCCACTTT

D: .
J: TRBJ1-2
V: TRBV7-2
size: few
CDR3: CASTPQGARNYYGYTF
DNA: TGTGCCAGCACCCCCCAGGGAGCCCGCAATTACTATGGCTACACCTTC

D: .
J: TRBJ2-2
V: TRBV27
size: .
CDR3: CASSAYSLGAGELFF
DNA: TGTGCCAGCAGTGCTTACTCCCTTGGTGCCGGGGAGCTGTTTTTT